This record looks at one TCR beta chain sequence and its context. The antigen is unknown. This sample was taken from a study of Ad26.COV2.S vaccination and SARS-CoV-2 variants. Study details: As a participant in COV1001, the donor was in the Ad26.COV2.S trial arm. Study-wide results and caveats: Substantial breadth was reported for post-vaccination spike-specific CD8+ and CD4+ T cells.

The assay was immunoSEQ multiplex PCR, and TCRdb's table has in-frame clones only and misses some. The data show hundreds of thousands of clones, around 87% seen once. Stated treatment: roughly 20 received Ad26.COV2.S at low or high dose, single or two shots; about five received placebo; per-sample allocation not given. Samples were taken on day 63 after the first vaccine or placebo injection. CDR3 size: 17 residues. The trim removed 4 bases at V and 1 base at J, leaving 7 bases unmatched. Germline CDR1 reads SGHVS; CDR2 reads FNYEAQ. The source material was peripheral blood, sampled in a trial of Ad26.COV2.S vaccine versus placebo. The chain recombines TRBV7-6 with TRBJ1-3, with TRBD1 matching 10 bases. The clonotype was recovered from a person between 18 and 65 years old who received the Ad26.COV2.S COVID-19 vaccine or a placebo. The CDR3 loop is CASSSRTGGLSGNTIYF. DNA of the CDR3: TGTGCCAGCAGCTCAAGGACAGGGGGACTATCTGGAAACACCATATATTTT.